This note documents a single T cell receptor (beta chain) sequence. Its antigen is not identified. V was pared by 5 bases and J by 0 bases, with 11 bases between. Germline V gene lookup returns CDR1 SGHTA and CDR2 FQGNSA. This CDR3 is 15 amino acids long. Cultured CD4+ T cell DNA was sequenced using the Oncomine TCR Beta short-read assay. Using its own MiXCR run on the PCR reads, TCRdb lists one record per CDR3 protein. Counted here are some 21,000 distinct CDR3 sequences, over 40% occurring once; the ten biggest clones make up 4.5% to 5.5%. Time point defined: late sampling 161 to 241 days after vaccination in three convalescent patients. Treatment: approximately 9-day PBMC culture with coronavirus spike peptide pools or control peptides (ViraFEST assay). The source of the sample is a study of vaccination and CD4 T cells after COVID-19. Study information: Timing of post-vaccine sample collection was a median approximately 79 days after dose two, with a range of 14 to 241.

Study outcomes and limitations: Among reactive clones from convalescent patients, a median roughly 85% appeared only post-vaccination. Vaccine-specific clones in convalescent patients were spike mono-reactive in 304 of 307 cases.

The TCR was taken from a human donor who had recovered from COVID-19. The V call is TRBV7-2, the J call TRBJ2-4; D unresolved. Sequences were derived from CD4+ T cells from blood, cultured in vitro, sampled about 7 months after SARS-CoV-2 vaccination. CDR3 DNA: TGTGCCAGCAGCCGTTATGGGTCAGCCAAAAACATTCAGTACTTC. Residues: CASSRYGSAKNIQYF. Filled out from reference TRBV7-2 and TRBJ2-4, the complete variable domain reads GAGVSQSPSNKVTEKGKDVELRCDPISGHTALYWYRQSLGQGLEFLIYFQGNSAPDKSGLPSDRFSAERTGGSVSTLTIQRTQQEDSAVYLCASSRYGSAKNIQYFGAGTRLSVL.